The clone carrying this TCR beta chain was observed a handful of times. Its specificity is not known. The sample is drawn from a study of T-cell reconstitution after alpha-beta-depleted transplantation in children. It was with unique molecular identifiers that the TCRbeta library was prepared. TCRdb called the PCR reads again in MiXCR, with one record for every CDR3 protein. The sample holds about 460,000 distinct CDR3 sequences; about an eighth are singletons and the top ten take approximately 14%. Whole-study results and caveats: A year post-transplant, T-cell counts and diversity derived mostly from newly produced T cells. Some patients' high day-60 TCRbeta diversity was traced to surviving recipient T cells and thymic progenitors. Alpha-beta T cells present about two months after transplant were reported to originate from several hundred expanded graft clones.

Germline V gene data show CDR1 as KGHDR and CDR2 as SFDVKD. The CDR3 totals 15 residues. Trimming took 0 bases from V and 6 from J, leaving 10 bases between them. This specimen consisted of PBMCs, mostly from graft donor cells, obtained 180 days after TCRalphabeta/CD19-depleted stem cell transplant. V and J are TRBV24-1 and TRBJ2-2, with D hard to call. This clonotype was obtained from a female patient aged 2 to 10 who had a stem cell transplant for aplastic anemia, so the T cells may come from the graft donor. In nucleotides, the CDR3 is TGTGCCACCAGTGATTTGTCATCGCCCTCCGGGGAGCTGTTTTTT. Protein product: CATSDLSSPSGELFF.